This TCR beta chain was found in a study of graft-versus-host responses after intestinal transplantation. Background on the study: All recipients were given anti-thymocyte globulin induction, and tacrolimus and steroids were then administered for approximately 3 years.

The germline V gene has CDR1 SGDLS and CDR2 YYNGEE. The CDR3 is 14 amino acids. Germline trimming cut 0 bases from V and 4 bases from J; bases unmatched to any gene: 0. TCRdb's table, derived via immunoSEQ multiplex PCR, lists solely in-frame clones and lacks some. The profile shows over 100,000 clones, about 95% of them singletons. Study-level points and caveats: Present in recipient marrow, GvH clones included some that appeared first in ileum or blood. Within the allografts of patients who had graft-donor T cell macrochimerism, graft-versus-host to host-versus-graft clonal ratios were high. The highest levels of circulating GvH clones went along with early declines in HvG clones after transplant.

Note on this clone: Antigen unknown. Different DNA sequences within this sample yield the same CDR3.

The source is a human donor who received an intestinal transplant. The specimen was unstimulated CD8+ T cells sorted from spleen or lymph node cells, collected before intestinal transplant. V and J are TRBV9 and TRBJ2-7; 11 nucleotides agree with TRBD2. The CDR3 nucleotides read TGTGCCAGCAGCGTAGGGACTAGCGGGTACGAGCAGTACTTC. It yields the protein CASSVGTSGYEQYF.